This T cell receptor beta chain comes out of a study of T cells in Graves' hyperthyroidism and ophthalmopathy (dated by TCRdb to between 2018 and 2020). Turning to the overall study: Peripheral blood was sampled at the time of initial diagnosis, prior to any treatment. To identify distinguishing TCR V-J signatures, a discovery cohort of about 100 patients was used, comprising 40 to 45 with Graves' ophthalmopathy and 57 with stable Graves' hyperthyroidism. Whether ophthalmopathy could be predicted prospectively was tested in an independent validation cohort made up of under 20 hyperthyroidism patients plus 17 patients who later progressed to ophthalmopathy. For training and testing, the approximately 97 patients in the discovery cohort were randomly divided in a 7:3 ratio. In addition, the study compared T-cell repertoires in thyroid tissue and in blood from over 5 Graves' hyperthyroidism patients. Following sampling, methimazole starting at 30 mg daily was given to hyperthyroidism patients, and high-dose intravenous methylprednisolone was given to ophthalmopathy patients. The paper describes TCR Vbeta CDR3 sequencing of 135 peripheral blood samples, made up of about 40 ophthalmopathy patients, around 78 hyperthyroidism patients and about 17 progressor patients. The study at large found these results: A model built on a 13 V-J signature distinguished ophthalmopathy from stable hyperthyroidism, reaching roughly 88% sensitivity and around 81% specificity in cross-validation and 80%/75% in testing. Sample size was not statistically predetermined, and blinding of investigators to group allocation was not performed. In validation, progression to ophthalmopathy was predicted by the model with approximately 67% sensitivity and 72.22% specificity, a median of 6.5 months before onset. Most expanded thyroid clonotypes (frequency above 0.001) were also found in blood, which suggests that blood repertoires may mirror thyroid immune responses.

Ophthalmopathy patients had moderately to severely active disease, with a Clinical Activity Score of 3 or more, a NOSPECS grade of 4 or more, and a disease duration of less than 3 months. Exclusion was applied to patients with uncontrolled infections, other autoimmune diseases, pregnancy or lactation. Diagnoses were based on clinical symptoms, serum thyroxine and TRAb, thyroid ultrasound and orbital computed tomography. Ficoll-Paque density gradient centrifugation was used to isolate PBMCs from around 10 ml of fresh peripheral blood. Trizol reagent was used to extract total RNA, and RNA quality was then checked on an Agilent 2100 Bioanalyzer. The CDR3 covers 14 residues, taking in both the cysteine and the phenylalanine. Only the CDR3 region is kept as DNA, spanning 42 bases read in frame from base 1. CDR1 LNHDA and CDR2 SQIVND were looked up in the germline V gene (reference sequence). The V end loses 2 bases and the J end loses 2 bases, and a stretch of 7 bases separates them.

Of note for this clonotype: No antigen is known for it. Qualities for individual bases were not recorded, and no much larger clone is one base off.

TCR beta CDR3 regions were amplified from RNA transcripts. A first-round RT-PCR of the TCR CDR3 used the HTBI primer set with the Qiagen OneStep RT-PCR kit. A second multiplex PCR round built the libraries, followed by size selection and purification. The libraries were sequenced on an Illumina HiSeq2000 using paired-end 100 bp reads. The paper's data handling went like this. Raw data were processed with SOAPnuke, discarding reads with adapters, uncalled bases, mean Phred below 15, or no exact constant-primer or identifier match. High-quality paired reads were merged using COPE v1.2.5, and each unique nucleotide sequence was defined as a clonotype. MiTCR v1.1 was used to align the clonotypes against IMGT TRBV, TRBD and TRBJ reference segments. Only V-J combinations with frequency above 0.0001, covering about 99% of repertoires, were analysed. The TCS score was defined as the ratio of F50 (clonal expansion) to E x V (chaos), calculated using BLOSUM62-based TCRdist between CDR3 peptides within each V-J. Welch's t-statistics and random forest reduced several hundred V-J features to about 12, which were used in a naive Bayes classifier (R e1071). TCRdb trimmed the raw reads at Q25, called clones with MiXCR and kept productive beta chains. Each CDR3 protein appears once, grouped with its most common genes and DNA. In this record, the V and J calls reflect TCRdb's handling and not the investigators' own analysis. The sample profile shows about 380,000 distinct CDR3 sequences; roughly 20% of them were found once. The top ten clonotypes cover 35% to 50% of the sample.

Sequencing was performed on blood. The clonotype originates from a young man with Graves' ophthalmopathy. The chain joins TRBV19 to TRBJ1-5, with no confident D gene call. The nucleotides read TGTGCCAGTAGTATATCTGGGGGCAATCAGCCCCAGCATTTT. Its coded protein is CASSISGGNQPQHF.